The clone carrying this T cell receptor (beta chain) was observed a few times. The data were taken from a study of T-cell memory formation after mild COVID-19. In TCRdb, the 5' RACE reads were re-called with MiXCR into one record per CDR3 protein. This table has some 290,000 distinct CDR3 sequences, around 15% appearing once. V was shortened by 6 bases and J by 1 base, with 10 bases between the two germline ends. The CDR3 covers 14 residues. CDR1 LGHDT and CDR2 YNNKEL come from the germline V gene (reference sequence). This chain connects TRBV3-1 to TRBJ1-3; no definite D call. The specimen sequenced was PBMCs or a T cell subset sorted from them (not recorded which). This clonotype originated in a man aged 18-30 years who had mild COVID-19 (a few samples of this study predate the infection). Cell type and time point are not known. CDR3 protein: CASSHDRSGNTIYF. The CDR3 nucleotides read TGTGCCAGCAGTCACGACCGATCTGGAAACACCATATATTTT.